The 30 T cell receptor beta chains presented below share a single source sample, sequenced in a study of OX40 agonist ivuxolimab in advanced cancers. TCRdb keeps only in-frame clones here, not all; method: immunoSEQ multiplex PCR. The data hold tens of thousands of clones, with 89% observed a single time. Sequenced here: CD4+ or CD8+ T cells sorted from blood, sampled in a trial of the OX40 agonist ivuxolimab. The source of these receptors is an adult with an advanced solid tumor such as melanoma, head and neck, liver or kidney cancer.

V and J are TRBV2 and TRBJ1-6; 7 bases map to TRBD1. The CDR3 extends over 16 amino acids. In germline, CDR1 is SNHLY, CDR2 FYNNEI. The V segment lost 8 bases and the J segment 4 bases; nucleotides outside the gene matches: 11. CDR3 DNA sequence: TGTGCCAGCCGCAATTCAAACAGGGGTTATAATTCACCCCTCCACTTT. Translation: CASRNSNRGYNSPLHF.

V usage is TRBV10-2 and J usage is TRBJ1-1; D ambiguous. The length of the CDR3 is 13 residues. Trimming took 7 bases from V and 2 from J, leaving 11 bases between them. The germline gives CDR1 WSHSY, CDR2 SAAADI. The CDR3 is CASTVERNTEAFF. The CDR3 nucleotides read TGCGCCAGCACTGTAGAGAGAAACACTGAAGCTTTCTTT.

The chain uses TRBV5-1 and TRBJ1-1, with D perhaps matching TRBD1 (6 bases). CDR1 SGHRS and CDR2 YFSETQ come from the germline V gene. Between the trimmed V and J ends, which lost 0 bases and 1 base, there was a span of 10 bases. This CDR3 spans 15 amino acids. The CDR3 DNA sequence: TGCGCCAGCAGCTTGGAGGTGACAGGGAACACTGAAGCTTTCTTT. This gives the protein CASSLEVTGNTEAFF.

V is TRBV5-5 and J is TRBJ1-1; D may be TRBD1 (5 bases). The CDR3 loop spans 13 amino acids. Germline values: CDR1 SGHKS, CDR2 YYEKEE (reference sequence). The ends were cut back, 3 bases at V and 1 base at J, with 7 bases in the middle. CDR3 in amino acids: CASSWQGNTEAFF. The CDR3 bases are TGTGCCAGCAGCTGGCAGGGGAACACTGAAGCTTTCTTT.

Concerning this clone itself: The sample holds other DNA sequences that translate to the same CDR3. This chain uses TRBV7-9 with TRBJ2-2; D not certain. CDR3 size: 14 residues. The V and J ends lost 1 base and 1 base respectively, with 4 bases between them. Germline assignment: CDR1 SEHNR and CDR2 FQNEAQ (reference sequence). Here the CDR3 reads CASSLEGNTGELFF. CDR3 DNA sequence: TGTGCCAGCAGCTTAGAGGGGAACACCGGGGAGCTGTTTTTT. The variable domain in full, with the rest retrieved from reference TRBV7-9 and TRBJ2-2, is DTGVSQNPRHKITKRGQNVTFRCDPISEHNRLYWYRQTLGQGPEFLTYFQNEAQLEKSRLLSDRFSAERPKGSFSTLEIQRTEQGDSAMYLCASSLEGNTGELFFGEGSRLTVL.

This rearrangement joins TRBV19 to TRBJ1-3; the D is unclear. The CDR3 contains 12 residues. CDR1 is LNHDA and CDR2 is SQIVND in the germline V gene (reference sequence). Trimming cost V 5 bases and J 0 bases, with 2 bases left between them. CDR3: CASSHSGNTIYF. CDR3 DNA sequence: TGTGCCAGTAGTCACTCTGGAAACACCATATATTTT.

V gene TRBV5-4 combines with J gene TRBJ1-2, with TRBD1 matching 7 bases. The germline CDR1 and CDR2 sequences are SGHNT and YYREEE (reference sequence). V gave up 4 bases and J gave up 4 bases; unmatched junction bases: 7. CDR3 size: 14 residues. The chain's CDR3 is CASSGTRGAYGYTF. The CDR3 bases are TGTGCCAGCAGCGGGACCAGGGGGGCCTATGGCTACACCTTC.

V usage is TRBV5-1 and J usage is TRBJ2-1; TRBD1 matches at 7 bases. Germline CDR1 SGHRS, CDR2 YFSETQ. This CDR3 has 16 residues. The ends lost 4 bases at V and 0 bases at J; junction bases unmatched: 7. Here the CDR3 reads CASSPTGASSYNEQFF. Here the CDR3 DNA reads TGCGCCAGCAGCCCAACAGGGGCGAGCTCCTACAATGAGCAGTTCTTC.

The CDR3 sequence is CASTRQGSNYGYTF. In DNA form, the CDR3 reads TGTGCCAGCACCCGACAGGGTTCTAACTATGGCTACACCTTC. The chain recombines TRBV6-6 with TRBJ1-2; 7 nucleotides line up with TRBD1. V was pared by 7 bases and J by 0 bases, with 5 bases of the junction left unmatched. The germline V gene has CDR1 MNHNY and CDR2 SVGAGI (reference sequence). The CDR3 has 14 amino acids.

The CDR3 bases are TGTGCCAGCAGCTTAGAATTAGGGGGGGCAAGTCAGCCCCAGCATTTT. Translated: CASSLELGGASQPQHF. J is TRBJ1-5 and V is TRBV7-6; D is perhaps TRBD1 (6 bases). The V gene's germline CDR1 is SGHVS and CDR2 FNYEAQ. V lost 1 base, J lost 6 bases, and 16 bases lay in between. CDR3 length: 16 amino acids.

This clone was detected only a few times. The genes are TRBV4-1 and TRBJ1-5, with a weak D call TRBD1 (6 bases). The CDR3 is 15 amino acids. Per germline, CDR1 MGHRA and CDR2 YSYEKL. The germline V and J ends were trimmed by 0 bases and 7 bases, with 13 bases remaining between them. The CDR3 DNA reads TGCGCCAGCAGCCAAGAACAGGGACCCTCACAGCCCCAGCATTTT. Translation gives CASSQEQGPSQPQHF.

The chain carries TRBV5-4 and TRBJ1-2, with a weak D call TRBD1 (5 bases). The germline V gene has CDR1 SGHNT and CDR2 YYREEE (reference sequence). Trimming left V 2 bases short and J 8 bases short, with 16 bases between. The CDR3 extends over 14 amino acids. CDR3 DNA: TGTGCCAGCAGCTTCGACCTGACCCCAGGGGGCTACACCTTC. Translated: CASSFDLTPGGYTF.

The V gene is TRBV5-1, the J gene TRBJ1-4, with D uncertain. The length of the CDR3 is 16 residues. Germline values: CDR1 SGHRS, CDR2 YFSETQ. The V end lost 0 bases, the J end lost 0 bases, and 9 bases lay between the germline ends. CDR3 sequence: CASSLGTLATNEKLFF. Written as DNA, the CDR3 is TGCGCCAGCAGCTTGGGGACGCTCGCAACTAATGAAAAACTGTTTTTT.

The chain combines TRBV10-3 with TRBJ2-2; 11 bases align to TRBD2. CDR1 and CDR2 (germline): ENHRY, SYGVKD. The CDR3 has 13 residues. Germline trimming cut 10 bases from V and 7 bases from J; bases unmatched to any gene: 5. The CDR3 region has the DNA TGTGCCACTACTAGCGGGGGTGGCGGGGAGCTGTTTTTT. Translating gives CATTSGGGGELFF.

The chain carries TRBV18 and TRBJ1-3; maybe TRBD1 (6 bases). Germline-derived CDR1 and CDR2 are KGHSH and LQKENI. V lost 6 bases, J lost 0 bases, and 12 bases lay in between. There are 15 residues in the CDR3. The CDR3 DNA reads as TGTGCCAGCTCCGACAGGCTAAGCTCTGGAAACACCATATATTTT. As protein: CASSDRLSSGNTIYF.

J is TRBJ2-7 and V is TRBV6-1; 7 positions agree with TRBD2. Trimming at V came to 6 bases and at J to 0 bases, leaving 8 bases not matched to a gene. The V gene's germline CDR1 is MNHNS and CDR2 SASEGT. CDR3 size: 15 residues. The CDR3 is CASRGLLQSSYEQYF. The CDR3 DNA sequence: TGTGCCAGCAGGGGACTACTCCAGAGCTCCTACGAGCAGTACTTC.

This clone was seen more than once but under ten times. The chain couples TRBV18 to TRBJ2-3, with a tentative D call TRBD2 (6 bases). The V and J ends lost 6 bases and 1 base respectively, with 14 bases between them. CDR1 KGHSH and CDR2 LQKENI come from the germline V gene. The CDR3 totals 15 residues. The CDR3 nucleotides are TGTGCCAGCTCCCCGCGGGCTAGCGGCACAGATACGCAGTATTTT. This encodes CASSPRASGTDTQYF.

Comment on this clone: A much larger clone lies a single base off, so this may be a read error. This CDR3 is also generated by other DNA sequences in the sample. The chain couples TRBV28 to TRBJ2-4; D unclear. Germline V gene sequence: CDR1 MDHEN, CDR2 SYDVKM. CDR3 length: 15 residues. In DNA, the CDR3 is TGTGCCAGCAGTCGGGCCTCGACGGGCAAAAACATTCAGTATTTC. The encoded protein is CASSRASTGKNIQYF.

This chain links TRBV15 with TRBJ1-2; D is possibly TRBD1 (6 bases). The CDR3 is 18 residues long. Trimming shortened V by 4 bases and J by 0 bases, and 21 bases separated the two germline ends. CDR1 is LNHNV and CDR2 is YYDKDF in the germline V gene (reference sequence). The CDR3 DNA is TGTGCCACCAGCACCAGCTTTACCGGGACATTTACTAACTATGGCTACACCTTC. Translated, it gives CATSTSFTGTFTNYGYTF.

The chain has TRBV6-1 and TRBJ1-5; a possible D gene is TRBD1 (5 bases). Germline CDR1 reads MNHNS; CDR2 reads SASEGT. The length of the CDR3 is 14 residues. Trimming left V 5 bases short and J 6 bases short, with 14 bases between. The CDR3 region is CASSSRGGVQPQHF. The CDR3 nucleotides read TGTGCCAGCAGTTCCCGGGGGGGGGTTCAGCCCCAGCATTTT.

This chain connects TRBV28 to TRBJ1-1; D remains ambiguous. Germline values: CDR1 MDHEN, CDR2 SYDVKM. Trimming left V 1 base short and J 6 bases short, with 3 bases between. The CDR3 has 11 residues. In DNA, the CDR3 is TGTGCCAGCAGTTTATCTTCTGAAGCTTTCTTT. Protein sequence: CASSLSSEAFF.

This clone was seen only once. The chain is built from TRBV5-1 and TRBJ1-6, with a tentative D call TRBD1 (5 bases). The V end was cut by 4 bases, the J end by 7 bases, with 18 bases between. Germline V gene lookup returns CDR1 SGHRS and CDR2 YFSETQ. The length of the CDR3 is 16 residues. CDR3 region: CASSQGTQRRNSPLHF. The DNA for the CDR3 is TGCGCCAGCAGCCAAGGGACGCAAAGGAGGAATTCACCCCTCCACTTT.

The DNA of the CDR3 is TGTGCCACCGCCACGGGGAACACTGAAGCTTTCTTT. Encoded protein: CATATGNTEAFF. This chain joins TRBV28 and TRBJ1-1; D unresolved. V shed 10 bases and J shed 1 base, with 10 bases lying between them. There are 12 residues in the CDR3. Germline V lookup: CDR1 MDHEN, CDR2 SYDVKM.

The CDR3 region is CASSLTSGLSSQYF. The CDR3 coding sequence is TGTGCCAGCAGCCTGACTAGCGGACTTTCCTCGCAGTACTTC. The chain links TRBV5-4 to TRBJ2-7; 9 bases are shared with TRBD2. V lost 4 bases and J lost 9; bases outside the gene matches: 11. Germline V lookup: CDR1 SGHNT, CDR2 YYREEE (reference sequence). The CDR3 consists of 14 residues.

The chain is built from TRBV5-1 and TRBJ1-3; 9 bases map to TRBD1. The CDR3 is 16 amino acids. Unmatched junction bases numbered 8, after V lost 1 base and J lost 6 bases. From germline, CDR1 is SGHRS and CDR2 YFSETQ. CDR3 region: CASSLNHGTGINTIYF. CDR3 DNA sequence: TGCGCCAGCAGCTTGAATCATGGGACAGGGATAAACACCATATATTTT.

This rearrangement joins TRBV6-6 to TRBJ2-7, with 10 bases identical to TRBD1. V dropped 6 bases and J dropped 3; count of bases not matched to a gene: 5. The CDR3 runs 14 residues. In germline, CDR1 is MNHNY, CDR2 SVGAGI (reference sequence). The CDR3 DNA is TGTGCCAGCAGACCCGGGACAGGGGACTACGAGCAGTACTTC. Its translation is CASRPGTGDYEQYF.

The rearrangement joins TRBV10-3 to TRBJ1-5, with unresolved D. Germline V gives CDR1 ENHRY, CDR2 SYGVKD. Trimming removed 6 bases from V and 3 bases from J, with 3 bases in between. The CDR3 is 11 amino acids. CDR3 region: CAIRINQPQHF. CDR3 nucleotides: TGTGCCATCAGGATCAATCAGCCCCAGCATTTT.

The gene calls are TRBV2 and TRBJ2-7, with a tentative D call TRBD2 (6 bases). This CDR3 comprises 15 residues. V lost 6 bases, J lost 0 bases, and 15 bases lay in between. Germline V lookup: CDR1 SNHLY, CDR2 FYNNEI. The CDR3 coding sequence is TGTGCCAGCAGAAGATACCGGGGGAACTCCTACGAGCAGTACTTC. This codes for CASRRYRGNSYEQYF.

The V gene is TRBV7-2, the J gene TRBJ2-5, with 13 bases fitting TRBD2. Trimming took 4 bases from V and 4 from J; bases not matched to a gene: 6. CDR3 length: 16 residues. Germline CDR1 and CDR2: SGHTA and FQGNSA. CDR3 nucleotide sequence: TGTGCCAGCAGCTCGGGACTAGCGGGGACGGTAGAGACCCAGTACTTC. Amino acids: CASSSGLAGTVETQYF.

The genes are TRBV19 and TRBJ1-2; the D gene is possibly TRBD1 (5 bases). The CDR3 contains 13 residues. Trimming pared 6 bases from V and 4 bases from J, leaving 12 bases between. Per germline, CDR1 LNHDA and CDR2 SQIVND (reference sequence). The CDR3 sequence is CASRSGILYGYTF. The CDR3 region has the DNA TGTGCCAGTAGATCAGGGATTCTCTATGGCTACACCTTC.